The 31 T cell receptor beta chains given below trace back to one sample, sequenced in a study of early T cells in non-severe SARS-CoV-2 infection. MiXCR, applied by TCRdb to the 5' RACE reads, yields one record per CDR3 protein. The data contain under 85,000 distinct CDR3 sequences, 10% to 15% of them singletons. Sequenced: whole blood. The receptors come from an adult who was a healthcare worker with PCR-confirmed SARS-CoV-2 infection or an uninfected control (not recorded which).

This clonotype was picked up many times. The V gene is TRBV12-3 or TRBV12-4, the J gene TRBJ2-7, with TRBD1 matching 8 bases. CDR3 length: 15 residues. Trimming at V came to 3 bases and at J to 3 bases, leaving 7 bases not matched to a gene. CDR3 DNA sequence: TGTGCCAGCAGTTTTAGGACAGGGAAGGTCTACGAGCAGTACTTC. This encodes CASSFRTGKVYEQYF.

This chain joins TRBV10-3 and TRBJ2-1; tentative D call: TRBD2 (6 bases). There are 14 residues in the CDR3. Germline V gene lookup returns CDR1 ENHRY and CDR2 SYGVKD. Trimming removed 4 bases from V and 9 bases from J, with 16 bases in between. The CDR3 sequence is CAISAGAEGSEQFF. In nucleotides, the CDR3 is TGTGCCATCAGTGCGGGAGCCGAGGGGAGTGAGCAGTTCTTC.

This clonotype was found many times. This sequence joins TRBV7-2 and TRBJ2-7; 7 bases align to TRBD1. The CDR3 is 17 amino acids. After removal of 5 bases from V and 3 bases from J, the junction contained 16 bases not matched to a gene. CDR1 and CDR2 (germline): SGHTA, FQGNSA. The DNA of the CDR3 is TGTGCCAGCAGCCCCGCCTTCGGGACAGTGGGTTACTACGAGCAGTACTTC. The encoded protein is CASSPAFGTVGYYEQYF.

This clonotype came up many times. The rearrangement joins TRBV27 to TRBJ1-5, with D possibly matching TRBD1 (5 bases). Trimming took off 4 bases at V and 6 bases at J, with 10 bases between the two ends. This CDR3 has 13 residues. Germline CDR1 is MNHEY and CDR2 is SMNVEV (reference sequence). Here the CDR3 reads CASSWGRGQPQHF. The CDR3 DNA reads TGTGCCAGCAGTTGGGGACGAGGTCAGCCCCAGCATTTT.

This clonotype was seen only a few times. The chain combines TRBV20-1 with TRBJ1-3; weak D call: TRBD1 (6 bases). Trimming pared 6 bases from V and 0 bases from J, leaving 12 bases between. Looked up from germline, CDR1 is DFQATT and CDR2 is SNEGSKA (reference sequence). The CDR3 contains 14 residues. CDR3: CSAPGQHSGNTIYF. CDR3 nucleotides: TGCAGTGCGCCCGGACAGCACTCTGGAAACACCATATATTTT.

This clonotype was found many times. The J gene is TRBJ2-1, the V gene TRBV20-1; 9 positions agree with TRBD2. The germline V gene has CDR1 DFQATT and CDR2 SNEGSKA (reference sequence). The trim removed 1 base at V and 9 bases at J, leaving 7 bases unmatched. This CDR3 has 14 residues. The CDR3 is CSARAIAGDTEQFF. For the CDR3, the DNA is TGCAGTGCTAGAGCGATAGCGGGAGATACTGAGCAGTTCTTC.

The CDR3 loop is CAITLQGGYGYTF. The CDR3 region has the DNA TGTGCCATCACTTTACAGGGCGGCTATGGCTACACCTTC. The chain has TRBV10-3 and TRBJ1-2; D is perhaps TRBD1 (6 bases). Trimming took 7 bases from V and 4 from J, leaving 13 bases between them. The germline V gene encodes CDR1 ENHRY and CDR2 SYGVKD. The CDR3 consists of 13 residues.

This clonotype was counted many times. The chain employs TRBV7-9 and TRBJ2-2; either TRBD1 or TRBD2 may supply D (5 bases each). Per the germline V gene, CDR1 is SEHNR and CDR2 is FQNEAQ (reference sequence). Trimming took off 4 bases at V and 7 bases at J, with 13 bases between the two ends. The CDR3 loop spans 14 amino acids. CDR3 in amino acids: CASSSSGTNGELFF. The CDR3 DNA follows: TGTGCCAGCAGCTCGTCCGGGACGAACGGGGAGCTGTTTTTT.

In its sample, this clonotype was seen many times. The chain carries TRBV20-1 and TRBJ2-4, with D unresolved. Per germline, CDR1 DFQATT and CDR2 SNEGSKA (reference sequence). Trimming pared 5 bases from V and 0 bases from J, leaving 11 bases between. The CDR3 spans 14 residues. CDR3 region: CSAADSLAKNIQYF. CDR3 in DNA: TGCAGTGCTGCCGACTCCTTAGCCAAAAACATTCAGTACTTC.

This chain joins TRBV24-1 and TRBJ2-7; D is unresolved. The germline V gene encodes CDR1 KGHDR and CDR2 SFDVKD. The CDR3 is made up of 13 amino acids. V dropped 4 bases and J dropped 3 bases, with 9 bases sitting between them. CDR3 DNA: TGTGCCACCAGTGACCATACTCGCTACGAGCAGTACTTC. Protein sequence: CATSDHTRYEQYF.

This clonotype was recorded many times. The chain combines TRBV12-3 or TRBV12-4 with TRBJ1-6; the D gene is possibly TRBD1 (5 bases). This CDR3 contains 14 residues. The ends were cut back, 7 bases at V and 9 bases at J, with 16 bases in the middle. CDR3: CASTLGQGSSPLHF. The CDR3 DNA reads TGTGCCAGCACCTTAGGGCAGGGTTCTTCACCCCTCCACTTT.

This clonotype was observed at least ten times. The chain carries TRBV29-1 and TRBJ1-1; D call uncertain. V lost 4 bases and J 4 bases, leaving 13 bases between the germline ends. The CDR3 is 13 residues long. Germline-derived CDR1 and CDR2 are SQVTM and ANQGSEA. For the CDR3, the DNA is TGCAGCGTTGGTGTAGGTGGAGGCACTGAAGCTTTCTTT. It encodes CSVGVGGGTEAFF.

The chain joins TRBV29-1 to TRBJ2-1; the D gene is possibly TRBD1 (7 bases). Trimming took off 6 bases at V and 0 bases at J, with 12 bases between the two ends. Germline CDR1 reads SQVTM; CDR2 reads ANQGSEA. The CDR3 has 14 amino acids. Here the CDR3 DNA reads TGCAGCGTCGCGGGACAGTACTCCTACAATGAGCAGTTCTTC. This codes for CSVAGQYSYNEQFF.

This clonotype has ten or more counts. This chain links TRBV10-3 with TRBJ2-7; D ambiguous. CDR1 and CDR2 from the germline V gene are ENHRY and SYGVKD. V gave up 7 bases and J gave up 0 bases, with 10 bases separating them. The CDR3 has 13 amino acids. As DNA, the CDR3 is TGTGCCATCAAGTCTTCAGCCTCCTACGAGCAGTACTTC. This translates into CAIKSSASYEQYF.

This clonotype appeared many times. The chain uses TRBV5-1 and TRBJ2-3; the D gene is possibly TRBD2 (5 bases). The CDR3 loop spans 19 amino acids. CDR1 and CDR2 (germline): SGHRS, YFSETQ. Trimming took 1 base from V and 0 from J, leaving 21 bases between them. The CDR3 reads CASSLYRGLARSSTDTQYF. CDR3 nucleotide sequence: TGCGCCAGCAGCTTGTATCGAGGACTGGCCCGTTCTAGCACAGATACGCAGTATTTT.

This clonotype was detected ten times or more. V usage is TRBV5-1 and J usage is TRBJ2-2, with D possibly being TRBD1 (5 bases). The germline V gene encodes CDR1 SGHRS and CDR2 YFSETQ. The CDR3 covers 15 residues. Trimming removed 4 bases from V and 4 bases from J, with 14 bases in between. The CDR3 nucleotides read TGCGCCAGCAGCAGCAGGGTTTTCAGCACCGGGGAGCTGTTTTTT. It specifies CASSSRVFSTGELFF.

This clonotype came up a few times. The rearrangement uses TRBV7-3 and TRBJ2-1; D remains ambiguous. Trimming left V 5 bases short and J 1 base short, with 12 bases between. The V gene's germline CDR1 is SGHTA and CDR2 FQGTGA. The CDR3 runs 15 residues. The CDR3 here is CASSPSLGSYNEQFF. The CDR3 DNA reads as TGTGCCAGCAGCCCCTCCCTTGGGTCCTACAATGAGCAGTTCTTC.

This clonotype has only a few counts. The V call is TRBV12-3 or TRBV12-4, the J call TRBJ2-1; no definite D call. Trimming stripped 7 bases from V and 6 bases from J, with 7 bases between. The length of the CDR3 is 11 residues. CDR3: CASTLFNEQFF. In DNA form, the CDR3 reads TGTGCCAGCACTCTATTCAATGAGCAGTTCTTC.

The V and J genes are TRBV20-1 and TRBJ1-6; maybe TRBD1 (5 bases). The CDR3 has 16 residues. V was shortened by 0 bases and J by 7 bases, with 16 bases between the two germline ends. CDR1 is DFQATT and CDR2 is SNEGSKA in the germline V gene (reference sequence). In nucleotides, the CDR3 is TGCAGTGCTAGAGATCCAGGGCCAGGGTTAAATTCACCCCTCCACTTT. It is translated as CSARDPGPGLNSPLHF.

V gene TRBV29-1 combines with J gene TRBJ2-3, with 7 bases matching TRBD1. V lost 6 bases and J lost 5; bases outside the gene matches: 8. The germline CDR1 and CDR2 sequences are SQVTM and ANQGSEA. There are 13 residues in the CDR3. In nucleotides, the CDR3 is TGCAGCGTCCACAGGGGATTCAGAGATACGCAGTATTTT. It yields the protein CSVHRGFRDTQYF.

Of note for this clonotype: An end of the junction differs from the germline gene, which may be a read error. The J gene is TRBJ2-7, the V gene TRBV10-3; D ambiguous. The CDR3 has 8 residues. Per the germline V gene, CDR1 is ENHRY and CDR2 is SYGVKD. This CDR3 reads CVIYEQYF. The CDR3 bases are TGTGTCATCTACGAGCAGTACTTC.

This clonotype has more than one count but fewer than ten. The chain is built from TRBV4-1 and TRBJ1-2, with D hard to call. Per germline, CDR1 MGHRA and CDR2 YSYEKL. CDR3 length equals 14 residues. Trimming pared 4 bases from V and 4 bases from J, leaving 13 bases between. The CDR3 loop is CASSRQTEIYGYTF. For the CDR3, the DNA is TGCGCCAGCAGCCGGCAGACGGAAATCTATGGCTACACCTTC.

The V and J genes are TRBV3-1 and TRBJ1-1; D uncertain. Looked up from germline, CDR1 is LGHDT and CDR2 is YNNKEL (reference sequence). This CDR3 is built from 12 residues. The V end lost 1 base, the J end lost 11 bases, and 11 bases lay between the germline ends. CDR3 residues: CASSQGKGPAFF. The DNA of the CDR3 is TGTGCCAGCAGCCAAGGAAAGGGCCCGGCTTTCTTT.

This clonotype was observed many times. The chain uses TRBV19 and TRBJ1-4; tentatively, D is TRBD1 (5 bases). Germline V gene lookup returns CDR1 LNHDA and CDR2 SQIVND (reference sequence). V gave up 4 bases and J gave up 5 bases, with 17 bases separating them. The CDR3 loop spans 16 amino acids. The CDR3: CASSTAGRGENEKLFF. As DNA, the CDR3 is TGTGCCAGTAGTACTGCAGGACGGGGGGAAAATGAAAAACTGTTTTTT.

This clonotype was counted many times. This sequence joins TRBV11-3 and TRBJ1-1; D is ambiguous. The CDR3 runs to 19 residues. Germline CDR1 reads SGHNT; CDR2 reads YENEEA. V lost 0 bases and J lost 0, with 20 bases in between. CDR3 nucleotide sequence: TGTGCCAGCAGCTTAGATCGATGGAGCTATAACCTCCTGAACACTGAAGCTTTCTTT. This codes for CASSLDRWSYNLLNTEAFF.

This clonotype has only a few counts. V and J are TRBV7-9 and TRBJ1-2; 7 bases agree with TRBD1. Germline trimming cut 1 base from V and 3 bases from J; bases unmatched to any gene: 5. CDR1 is SEHNR and CDR2 is FQNEAQ in the germline V gene (reference sequence). There are 15 residues in the CDR3. The CDR3 DNA follows: TGTGCCAGCAGCTTAGGGAACACAGGGGACTATGGCTACACCTTC. Translation: CASSLGNTGDYGYTF.

The V gene is TRBV20-1, the J gene TRBJ2-3; 9 bases are a match to TRBD1. J was trimmed by 0 bases and V by 7 bases; bases with no gene match: 5. Germline assignment: CDR1 DFQATT and CDR2 SNEGSKA (reference sequence). The CDR3 length is 14 residues. CDR3 sequence reads: CSVSQGASTDTQYF. CDR3 in DNA: TGCAGTGTCTCACAGGGGGCGAGCACAGATACGCAGTATTTT.

At least ten counts were recorded for this clonotype. V gene TRBV7-3 combines with J gene TRBJ1-2; 8 bases map to TRBD1. The CDR3 is 13 residues long. With 5 bases clipped from V and 11 bases from J, the junction kept 10 bases outside the gene matches. Germline CDR1 SGHTA, CDR2 FQGTGA. The CDR3 nucleotides are TGTGCCAGCAGCATGCGAGGGGACAGGCAGTACACCTTC. This sequence encodes CASSMRGDRQYTF.

The V and J genes are TRBV29-1 and TRBJ2-3; 7 bases map to TRBD1. The CDR3 runs to 14 residues. V was pared by 6 bases and J by 0 bases, with 6 bases of the junction left unmatched. Germline V gives CDR1 SQVTM, CDR2 ANQGSEA. The CDR3 loop is CSVQGQSSTDTQYF. DNA for the CDR3: TGCAGCGTGCAGGGACAGTCGAGCACAGATACGCAGTATTTT.

The chain combines TRBV18 with TRBJ2-5; D may be TRBD1 (5 bases). Between the trimmed V and J ends, which lost 3 bases and 2 bases, there was a span of 13 bases. The germline gives CDR1 KGHSH, CDR2 LQKENI. The CDR3 loop spans 15 amino acids. The CDR3 bases are TGTGCCAGCTCACCGGGGCCAATACCTCAAGAGACCCAGTACTTC. Translated: CASSPGPIPQETQYF.

Many counts were recorded for this clonotype. The chain links TRBV15 to TRBJ2-1; TRBD2 agrees at 12 bases. CDR1 and CDR2 from the germline V gene are LNHNV and YYDKDF (reference sequence). This CDR3 comprises 17 residues. Trimming at V came to 6 bases and at J to 6 bases, leaving 12 bases not matched to a gene. The DNA of the CDR3 is TGTGCCACCAGTTTCTGGGCCCTAGCGGGAGGGGGCAATGAGCAGTTCTTC. Protein product: CATSFWALAGGGNEQFF.